The 19 T cell receptor beta chains below were found in one sample sequenced in a study of blood T cell repertoires in COVID-19. Libraries were prepared by immunoSEQ multiplex PCR; TCRdb keeps only in-frame clonotypes and omits some of them. The sample holds about 78,000 clones, around nine tenths seen once. What was sequenced was peripheral blood. The origin of the receptors is an older woman with acute or convalescent COVID-19.

The chain couples TRBV2 to TRBJ2-7; D is undetermined. This CDR3 comprises 11 residues. The germline V and J ends were trimmed by 3 bases and 6 bases, with 6 bases remaining between them. Germline assignment: CDR1 SNHLY and CDR2 FYNNEI. CDR3 region: CASSDNVEQYF. CDR3 coding DNA: TGTGCCAGCAGTGATAATGTCGAGCAGTACTTC.

This clone was seen just once. The chain carries TRBV5-6 and TRBJ1-1; no firm D call. Germline assignment: CDR1 SGHDT and CDR2 YYEEEE. Deletions cut 4 bases from V and 0 bases from J, with 10 bases between. The CDR3 sequence is 14 residues long. As DNA, the CDR3 is TGTGCCAGCAGCATCGGACTGATGAACACTGAAGCTTTCTTT. It encodes CASSIGLMNTEAFF.

This clone was detected a few times. The rearrangement uses TRBV2 and TRBJ1-1; D is undetermined. CDR1 SNHLY and CDR2 FYNNEI come from the germline V gene. Trimming cost V 2 bases and J 2 bases, with 9 bases left between them. The length of the CDR3 is 14 residues. CDR3 sequence reads: CASSELGGNTEAFF. CDR3 nucleotides: TGTGCCAGCAGTGAACTGGGAGGAAACACTGAAGCTTTCTTT.

The CDR3 spells CASSSRGLHEKLFF. The CDR3 DNA sequence: TGTGCCAGCAGTTCCAGGGGGCTTCATGAAAAACTGTTTTTT. This rearrangement joins TRBV5-6 to TRBJ1-4; TRBD1 matches 8 bases. Per the germline V gene, CDR1 is SGHDT and CDR2 is YYEEEE. The CDR3 runs to 14 residues. Trimming at V came to 5 bases and at J to 6 bases, leaving 6 bases not matched to a gene.

DNA of the CDR3: TGTGCCAGCAGTTTATTTAGGACAGAGGGGACCCAGTACTTC. Residues: CASSLFRTEGTQYF. This chain links TRBV27 with TRBJ2-5, with D possibly TRBD1 on 6 matching bases. Trimming shortened V by 1 base and J by 7 bases, and 13 bases separated the two germline ends. This CDR3 region has 14 residues. The germline V gene encodes CDR1 MNHEY and CDR2 SMNVEV (reference sequence).

J is TRBJ1-3 and V is TRBV5-1; D is uncertain. The V gene's germline CDR1 is SGHRS and CDR2 YFSETQ. This CDR3 has 14 residues. V shed 0 bases and J shed 2 bases, with 6 bases lying between them. The CDR3 protein is CASSLGRPGNTIYF. The CDR3, as DNA: TGCGCCAGCAGCTTGGGGAGACCTGGAAACACCATATATTTT.

This rearrangement joins TRBV19 to TRBJ2-2; 9 nucleotides align to TRBD1. Germline-derived CDR1 and CDR2 are LNHDA and SQIVND (reference sequence). The junction had 6 bases not matched to a gene; V was cut back by 0 bases and J by 4 bases. The CDR3 sequence is 17 residues long. The DNA for the CDR3 is TGTGCCAGTAGTATAGATCAGACAGGGGGTTTCACCGGGGAGCTGTTTTTT. Translating gives CASSIDQTGGFTGELFF.

This chain uses TRBV5-4 with TRBJ1-5, with 9 bases fitting TRBD1. J gave up 6 bases and V 4 bases, and 5 bases lay outside the gene matches. The CDR3 is 14 amino acids. Germline V gene sequence: CDR1 SGHNT, CDR2 YYREEE (reference sequence). This CDR3 is CASSVQGAGQPQHF. Written as DNA, the CDR3 is TGTGCCAGCAGCGTACAGGGGGCAGGTCAGCCCCAGCATTTT.

The gene calls are TRBV10-3 and TRBJ2-1; 9 nucleotides match TRBD2. Germline CDR1 reads ENHRY; CDR2 reads SYGVKD. The ends lost 10 bases at V and 4 bases at J; junction bases unmatched: 8. The CDR3 has 14 amino acids. CDR3 residues: CATGGSGGYNEQFF. CDR3 in DNA: TGTGCCACCGGGGGGAGCGGGGGGTACAATGAGCAGTTCTTC.

The chain links TRBV10-3 to TRBJ2-2, with a tentative D call TRBD1 (6 bases). CDR3 length: 20 amino acids. V lost 6 bases to trimming and J lost 0 bases, with 26 bases between them. Germline lookup yields CDR1 ENHRY and CDR2 SYGVKD. DNA for the CDR3: TGTGCCATCAGCGTCCGGGAACCACAGGGCCCACGGGCGAACACCGGGGAGCTGTTTTTT. This codes for CAISVREPQGPRANTGELFF.

The gene calls are TRBV7-2 and TRBJ2-1, with 8 bases identical to TRBD2. CDR1 and CDR2 (germline): SGHTA, FQGNSA. This CDR3 is 15 amino acids long. The V gene end was trimmed by 5 bases and the J gene end by 6 bases; junction bases not matched to a gene: 9. This CDR3 is CASSPSTSVSNEQFF. The CDR3 nucleotides read TGTGCCAGCAGCCCCTCGACTAGCGTCTCCAATGAGCAGTTCTTC.

This chain's CDR3 is CASSLGGLNTEAFF. CDR3 DNA: TGTGCCAGCAGTTTGGGGGGTCTGAACACTGAAGCTTTCTTT. This chain joins TRBV28 and TRBJ1-1, with TRBD1 as a possible D gene (5 bases). CDR1 MDHEN and CDR2 SYDVKM come from the germline V gene. The CDR3 covers 14 residues. Deletions cut 3 bases from V and 0 bases from J, with 8 bases between.

This clone was seen a handful of times. This chain links TRBV13 with TRBJ2-1, with TRBD1 matching over 8 bases. V was clipped by 4 bases and J by 9 bases; unmatched bases: 5. Germline V CDR1 and CDR2: PRHDT, FYEKMQ (reference sequence). The CDR3 has 13 amino acids. Written as DNA, the CDR3 is TGTGCCAGCAGCTCACAGGGGGGTATTGAGCAGTTCTTC. Translating gives CASSSQGGIEQFF.

The gene calls are TRBV11-2 and TRBJ1-1; tentatively, D is TRBD1 (5 bases). The V and J ends lost 3 bases and 4 bases respectively, with 12 bases between them. From germline, CDR1 is SGHAT and CDR2 FQNNGV. The CDR3 contains 14 residues. CDR3 loop: CASSFGMGGTEAFF. The CDR3 DNA reads as TGTGCCAGCAGCTTTGGAATGGGGGGCACTGAAGCTTTCTTT.

This chain joins TRBV27 and TRBJ1-2; tentative D call: TRBD1 (6 bases). Trimming took 6 bases from V and 2 from J, leaving 10 bases between them. This CDR3 comprises 13 residues. Germline CDR1 MNHEY, CDR2 SMNVEV (reference sequence). CDR3: CASSLQGNYGYTF. The CDR3, as DNA: TGTGCCAGCAGCTTACAGGGCAACTATGGCTACACCTTC.

V and J are TRBV3-1 (or the pseudogene TRBV3-2) and TRBJ1-1; D is possibly TRBD1 (6 bases). Trimming removed 4 bases from V and 7 bases from J, with 10 bases in between. From germline, CDR1 is LGHDT and CDR2 YNNKEL (reference sequence). The CDR3 is made up of 12 amino acids. CDR3 sequence reads: CASSPQGIEAFF. CDR3 bases: TGTGCCAGCAGCCCCCAGGGGATTGAAGCTTTCTTT.

The chain is built from TRBV27 and TRBJ1-1, with D possibly TRBD1 on 6 matching bases. The V end lost 5 bases, the J end lost 6 bases, and 16 bases lay between the germline ends. The CDR3 covers 14 residues. Looked up from germline, CDR1 is MNHEY and CDR2 is SMNVEV (reference sequence). The CDR3 protein is CASSLQGFRAEAFF. CDR3 in DNA: TGTGCCAGCAGTCTCCAGGGGTTTCGGGCTGAAGCTTTCTTT.

This clone was detected once. V gene TRBV19 combines with J gene TRBJ2-7; 8 positions agree with TRBD2. J lost 1 base, V lost 4 bases, and 6 bases had no gene match. The CDR3 totals 15 residues. Germline V gene data show CDR1 as LNHDA and CDR2 as SQIVND (reference sequence). The chain's CDR3 is CASSTSGSESYEQYF. The CDR3, as DNA: TGTGCCAGTAGTACCAGCGGGAGCGAATCCTACGAGCAGTACTTC.

The chain links TRBV7-2 to TRBJ1-3, with TRBD1 matching 9 bases. Germline CDR1 is SGHTA and CDR2 is FQGNSA. Trimming cost V 4 bases and J 7 bases; bases outside gene matches: 11. CDR3 size: 16 residues. This CDR3 reads CASSSRGQGEGNTIYF. As DNA, the CDR3 is TGTGCCAGCAGCTCAAGGGGACAGGGAGAGGGCAACACCATATATTTT.